This TCR beta chain was observed in a study of cytomegalovirus exposure and HLA in healthy donors. It was healthy bone marrow donors who served as donors. V was pared by 3 bases and J by 2 bases, with 9 bases between. CDR1 SGHRS and CDR2 YFSETQ come from the germline V gene. The CDR3 loop spans 13 amino acids. Judged by abundance, this clone is medium-sized. Its specificity is not known. General study points: The study labeled 170 or so TCR beta chains cytomegalovirus-associated.

Primers for the PCR totalled 60 Vbeta and 13 Jbeta. TCRdb keeps only in-frame clones here, not all; method: immunoSEQ multiplex PCR. The profile shows some 190,000 clones, more than 65% of them singletons. The V call is TRBV5-1, the J call TRBJ2-7, with D possibly matching TRBD1 (6 bases). The sequence derives from a woman in her 30s in good health and CMV-seropositive. Material: PBMCs. The CDR3 protein is CASSWDKTYEQYF. CDR3 DNA sequence: TGCGCCAGCAGCTGGGACAAGACCTACGAGCAGTACTTC.